This entry lists 20 T cell receptor beta chains sequenced from one sample in a study of shared clonotypes between healthy human individuals. In the naive CD8 group, cells lacked CD45RO and were positively selected for CCR7, so terminally differentiated effector memory CD45RA+ cells were left out. The method was immunoSEQ multiplex PCR; TCRdb's version includes in-frame clones alone and lacks a portion of them. The sample yields about 2.2 million clones, 93% seen once. The sample consisted of naive CD8+ T cells from PBMCs. The source of these receptors is a man aged 18 to 35 in good health. Some clones in this sample may be carry-over from other donors' samples.

The chain combines TRBV27 with TRBJ2-7; D remains unclear. The CDR3 runs 16 residues. V was clipped by 0 bases and J by 4 bases, with 16 bases between them. CDR1 and CDR2 (germline): MNHEY, SMNVEV (reference sequence). The CDR3 reads CASSLSKAGPGYEQYF. CDR3 coding DNA: TGTGCCAGCAGTTTATCGAAGGCCGGACCCGGGTACGAGCAGTACTTC.

The CDR3 DNA reads TGTGCCAGCAGTTTATCATGGGGGACAGGGGTCTACGAGCAGTACTTC. Translation: CASSLSWGTGVYEQYF. This chain uses TRBV27 with TRBJ2-7, with 10 bases fitting TRBD1. The germline CDR1 and CDR2 sequences are MNHEY and SMNVEV (reference sequence). V was clipped by 0 bases and J by 3 bases; unmatched bases: 5. CDR3 length equals 16 residues.

The chain is built from TRBV29-1 and TRBJ1-4; no firm D call. Germline CDR1 reads SQVTM; CDR2 reads ANQGSEA. This CDR3 has 15 amino acids. Trimming left V 0 bases short and J 4 bases short, with 12 bases between. CDR3 in amino acids: CSVEDIRTGNEKLFF. Here the CDR3 DNA reads TGCAGCGTTGAAGATATCCGGACCGGTAATGAAAAACTGTTTTTT.

The rearrangement links TRBV28 to TRBJ2-7; TRBD2 agrees at 7 bases. CDR1 and CDR2 (germline): MDHEN, SYDVKM. The CDR3 has 15 amino acids. V gave up 5 bases and J gave up 4 bases; unmatched junction bases: 11. The DNA of the CDR3 is TGTGCCAGCAGTCGTGGGGGGGGAGCGCAGTACGAGCAGTACTTC. It is translated as CASSRGGGAQYEQYF.

The chain uses TRBV7-6 and TRBJ2-2; D is undetermined. Germline V gene sequence: CDR1 SGHVS, CDR2 FNYEAQ. With 1 base removed from V and 1 base from J, the gap between germline ends came to 10 bases. The length of the CDR3 is 16 residues. The CDR3 protein is CASSLVVWRNTGELFF. CDR3 sequence (DNA): TGTGCCAGCAGCTTAGTTGTCTGGAGGAACACCGGGGAGCTGTTTTTT.

V gene TRBV29-1 combines with J gene TRBJ2-7; no definite D call. V gave up 0 bases and J gave up 8 bases, with 8 bases separating them. The V gene's germline CDR1 is SQVTM and CDR2 ANQGSEA. This CDR3 has 11 amino acids. Here the CDR3 reads CSVEELSKQYF. CDR3 nucleotide sequence: TGCAGCGTTGAAGAATTGAGTAAGCAGTACTTC.

The CDR3 spells CASSLSGRVRYEQYF. The CDR3 DNA is TGTGCCAGCAGTTTATCAGGCAGGGTCAGGTACGAGCAGTACTTC. The V gene is TRBV27, the J gene TRBJ2-7, with D possibly TRBD1 on 5 matching bases. CDR3 length: 15 amino acids. Trimming stripped 0 bases from V and 4 bases from J, with 13 bases between. The germline CDR1 and CDR2 sequences are MNHEY and SMNVEV (reference sequence).

The CDR3 DNA sequence: TGTGCCAGCAGCCAGGGTATAGTAGTCTACGAGCAGTACTTC. It specifies CASSQGIVVYEQYF. V is TRBV9 and J is TRBJ2-7; D is perhaps TRBD1 (5 bases). Germline V CDR1 and CDR2: SGDLS, YYNGEE. Trimming shortened V by 4 bases and J by 3 bases, and 14 bases separated the two germline ends. This CDR3 is built from 14 residues.

The rearrangement links TRBV29-1 to TRBJ2-5, with D possibly being TRBD2 (5 bases). TRBJ2-7 matches the DNA end more closely, so the J call is doubtful. CDR1 is SQVTM and CDR2 is ANQGSEA in the germline V gene. The CDR3 consists of 15 residues. CDR3 in DNA: TGCAGCGTTGAAGGGGCCGGAGGAGTCTCCTACGAGCAGTACTTC. Translation gives CSVEGAGGVSYEQYF.

The chain couples TRBV5-6 to TRBJ2-7; 11 bases match TRBD1. Unmatched junction bases numbered 3, after V lost 4 bases and J lost 6 bases. CDR1 and CDR2 from the germline V gene are SGHDT and YYEEEE. The CDR3 consists of 13 residues. The CDR3 bases are TGTGCCAGCAGCGCCGGGACAGGGGGCGAGCAGTACTTC. It translates to CASSAGTGGEQYF.

This sequence joins TRBV7-2 and TRBJ2-1, with 8 bases identical to TRBD2. Unmatched junction bases numbered 6, after V lost 5 bases and J lost 0 bases. CDR1 is SGHTA and CDR2 is FQGNSA in the germline V gene. There are 16 residues in the CDR3. The CDR3, as DNA: TGTGCCAGCAGCCCTCTAGCGGGCGTCTCCTACAATGAGCAGTTCTTC. Protein: CASSPLAGVSYNEQFF. The full variable domain, rest sourced from reference TRBV7-2 and TRBJ2-1, is GAGVSQSPSNKVTEKGKDVELRCDPISGHTALYWYRQSLGQGLEFLIYFQGNSAPDKSGLPSDRFSAERTGGSVSTLTIQRTQQEDSAVYLCASSPLAGVSYNEQFFGPGTRLTVL.

Here the CDR3 reads CASGAPGDEQFF. In DNA form, the CDR3 reads TGTGCCAGCGGAGCCCCAGGAGATGAGCAGTTCTTC. The V gene is TRBV7-9, the J gene TRBJ2-1; unclear D gene. The length of the CDR3 is 12 residues. The V gene's germline CDR1 is SEHNR and CDR2 FQNEAQ (reference sequence). The ends were cut back, 8 bases at V and 8 bases at J, with 13 bases in the middle. Full variable domain (rest looked up from reference TRBV7-9 and TRBJ2-1): DTGVSQNPRHKITKRGQNVTFRCDPISEHNRLYWYRQTLGQGPEFLTYFQNEAQLEKSRLLSDRFSAERPKGSFSTLEIQRTEQGDSAMYLCASGAPGDEQFFGPGTRLTVL.

This clone occurred a few times. V usage is TRBV20-1 and J usage is TRBJ1-1; unclear D gene. Per germline, CDR1 DFQATT and CDR2 SNEGSKA (reference sequence). The CDR3 extends over 11 amino acids. Trimming removed 1 base at V and 6 bases at J, with 6 bases between. The CDR3 sequence is CSARGAAEAFF. The DNA of the CDR3 is TGCAGTGCTAGAGGGGCCGCTGAAGCTTTCTTT.

The chain has TRBV5-1 and TRBJ2-3, with D maybe TRBD1 (6 bases). The CDR3 is 14 residues long. Germline V gene data show CDR1 as SGHRS and CDR2 as YFSETQ. Trimming cost V 4 bases and J 4 bases, with 13 bases left between them. CDR3 nucleotide sequence: TGCGCCAGCAGCACCCGGACAGACCCAGATACGCAGTATTTT. The encoded protein is CASSTRTDPDTQYF.

The chain has TRBV7-7 and TRBJ2-1; 10 bases agree with TRBD2. Germline CDR1 is SSHAT and CDR2 is FNYEAQ (reference sequence). J lost 4 bases, V lost 4 bases, and 4 bases had no gene match. The CDR3 loop spans 15 amino acids. For the CDR3, the DNA is TGTGCCAGCAGCTATGGACTAGCGGATTACAATGAGCAGTTCTTC. It yields the protein CASSYGLADYNEQFF.

The rearrangement uses TRBV7-9 and TRBJ2-3; the D gene is possibly TRBD2 (5 bases). Germline CDR1 SEHNR, CDR2 FQNEAQ (reference sequence). The CDR3 spans 17 residues. Between the trimmed V and J ends, which lost 7 bases and 0 bases, there was a span of 20 bases. The CDR3 DNA is TGTGCCAGCACAACACGAGGACTCTCTGTCAGCACAGATACGCAGTATTTT. Protein product: CASTTRGLSVSTDTQYF.

This CDR3 is CASSLAGLAGVWNEQFF. The CDR3 DNA reads as TGCGCCAGCAGCTTGGCCGGACTAGCGGGAGTGTGGAATGAGCAGTTCTTC. This chain links TRBV5-1 with TRBJ2-1; 13 bases are a match to TRBD2. CDR1 and CDR2 (germline): SGHRS, YFSETQ. The CDR3 has 17 residues. Unmatched junction bases numbered 7, after V lost 0 bases and J lost 7 bases.

The chain recombines TRBV28 with TRBJ1-1; TRBD1 is a possible D gene (5 bases). Germline V gene data show CDR1 as MDHEN and CDR2 as SYDVKM. Trimming took 3 bases from V and 5 from J, leaving 16 bases between them. The CDR3 is 15 amino acids. The CDR3 region has the DNA TGTGCCAGCAGTTTGTCTACAATGGAGGGGACTGAAGCTTTCTTT. Protein: CASSLSTMEGTEAFF. The full variable domain, its missing parts supplied by reference TRBV28 and TRBJ1-1, is DVKVTQSSRYLVKRTGEKVFLECVQDMDHENMFWYRQDPGLGLRLIYFSYDVKMKEKGDIPEGYSVSREKKERFSLILESASTNQTSMYLCASSLSTMEGTEAFFGQGTRLTVV.

CDR3 nucleotides: TGTGCCTCCTCGGGCCATCGGGGAAGGGATACGCAGTATTTT. Its protein is CASSGHRGRDTQYF. This chain links TRBV30 with TRBJ2-3; D might be TRBD2 (5 bases). CDR3 length: 14 amino acids. V dropped 7 bases and J dropped 6 bases, with 20 bases sitting between them. Looked up from germline, CDR1 is GTSNPN and CDR2 is SVGIG (reference sequence).

The gene calls are TRBV27 and TRBJ1-1; a weak D match, TRBD1 (5 bases). V gave up 0 bases and J gave up 0 bases, with 8 bases separating them. Germline-derived CDR1 and CDR2 are MNHEY and SMNVEV (reference sequence). There are 15 residues in the CDR3. The CDR3 reads CASSLSRQMNTEAFF. Written as DNA, the CDR3 is TGTGCCAGCAGTTTATCCCGACAGATGAACACTGAAGCTTTCTTT.